What follows are 2 T cell receptor beta chains derived from one specimen sequenced in a study of T cells in localized non-small cell lung cancer. Some clones are missing from TCRdb's copy, which holds only in-frame ones; the method was immunoSEQ multiplex PCR. Of around 83,000 clones listed, over 60% were seen once; the top ten hold around 21%. The sample here was PBMCs, taken before any cancer treatment. These receptors were taken from a man aged 35-75 years with stage II squamous cell lung carcinoma.

The rearrangement uses TRBV28 and TRBJ1-1, with D possibly being TRBD1 (5 bases). Looked up from germline, CDR1 is MDHEN and CDR2 is SYDVKM. The CDR3 has 13 amino acids. The V end lost 8 bases, the J end lost 3 bases, and 13 bases lay between the germline ends. CDR3 DNA sequence: TGTGCCAGCGGGACTGGGCTGGACACTGAAGCTTTCTTT. This codes for CASGTGLDTEAFF. The full variable domain, in which reference TRBV28 and TRBJ1-1 provide the parts outside the CDR3, is DVKVTQSSRYLVKRTGEKVFLECVQDMDHENMFWYRQDPGLGLRLIYFSYDVKMKEKGDIPEGYSVSREKKERFSLILESASTNQTSMYLCASGTGLDTEAFFGQGTRLTVV.

V and J are TRBV28 and TRBJ1-4; possibly TRBD1 for D (5 bases). This CDR3 comprises 16 residues. With 5 bases removed from V and 8 bases from J, the gap between germline ends came to 21 bases. The germline gives CDR1 MDHEN, CDR2 SYDVKM. The CDR3 spells CASSTLEGSPWEKLFF. CDR3 sequence (DNA): TGTGCCAGCAGTACTTTAGAGGGGTCCCCCTGGGAAAAACTGTTTTTT.